This T cell receptor (beta chain) appears in the sequencing data of a study of blood T cell repertoires in COVID-19 (dated by TCRdb to 2019 to 2021). Background on the whole study: Samples from collaborators originated in the United States, Italy and Spain and spanned both the acute and convalescent phases of COVID-19. Deeply sampled blood TCRbeta repertoires from subjects exposed to, actively infected with, or recovered from COVID-19 were included in the dataset. The repertoires were made available in a free public database intended to serve as a resource for research on the immune response to SARS-CoV-2. Where HLA class I and class II types were available, the types were taken from metadata supplied by the sample provider, not from assay-based typing. The material from the prospective study consisted of cDNA or gDNA derived from T cells, B-cell-depleted T cells, or PBMCs. The sample metadata nearly always contained a de-identified subject ID, COVID-19 status, age in years and sex. Samples were obtained from the ongoing ImmuneRACE study (first 160 participants) and from over 1,000 subjects provided by 6 global collaborators. The full study reports these points: The amount of clinical and demographic metadata varied by source and participant and was provided uncurated.

Participants in the prospective study were enrolled through a virtual design, were aged about 18 to 90 years, and lived in roughly 26 United States geographic areas. In the prospective study, participants were assigned to cohorts based on the clinical history participants reported in a screening survey and a study questionnaire. For ImmuneRACE Cohort 3, a participant was defined as recovered based on two consecutive negative NP/OP PCR tests, clearance by a healthcare professional, or resolution of symptoms. Each participant in the prospective study had whole blood, serum and a nasopharyngeal or oropharyngeal swab collected by mobile phlebotomists. Participants in the prospective study had the option to provide additional blood draws and questionnaires over an approximately 2-month period. Before DNA extraction, blood samples from the prospective study were shipped at room temperature or frozen.

TCRbeta CDR3 regions were amplified from genomic DNA using the immunoSEQ Assay, a bias-controlled multiplex PCR. Concerning the study's data processing: Nucleated cell counts per sample were estimated from amplification of reference gene primers within the assay. To quantify the absolute abundance of each unique TCRbeta CDR3 rearrangement, sequence reads were collapsed and filtered. Productive Simpson clonality was computed per sample as the square root of Simpson's diversity index over productive rearrangements. In its TCRdb copy, this immuneACCESS table keeps in-frame sequences only and misses some clones. Where compared with another copy, unresolved V genes explain less than half of these, and the others have no known cause. For V, J and clone size, that table is used; D and trimming come from the DNA. This sample comprises approximately 220,000 clones, about 87% of them detected only once. The ten largest clones take up about 2.4% of the sample.

Trimming accounts for 1 base at V and 6 bases at J, while the number of junction bases matched to no gene is 11. Taken from cysteine to phenylalanine, the CDR3 has 17 residues. Just CDR3 DNA is preserved here, 51 bases in frame from base 1. CDR1 and CDR2 are read off the germline V gene as SGHTA and FQGTGA. Concerning this clone itself: Its antigen is currently not known. Within one base of it there is no much larger clone, and no base qualities were kept.

Sequenced material: PBMCs or T cells enriched from blood (not recorded which). The clonotype was recovered from a woman aged 25 to 39 who had recovered from COVID-19. This receptor chain uses TRBV7-3 and TRBJ2-3; the central 9 bases match TRBD2. In nucleotide form, the sequence is TGTGCCAGCAGCTTAAGCGGGACTAGCAAACCCCGGGATACGCAGTATTTT. Its translation is CASSLSGTSKPRDTQYF.